This TCR beta chain was sequenced in a study of radiation and T cells in renal cell carcinoma. This CDR3 comprises 15 residues. The V end lost 1 base, the J end lost 8 bases, and 16 bases lay between the germline ends. The germline V gene encodes CDR1 SGDLS and CDR2 YYNGEE. Regarding time point: blood 4 weeks post-SBRT, at nephrectomy. The sample's treatment: 15 Gy SBRT to primary tumor, nephrectomy 4 weeks later. This renal cell carcinoma was of the clear cell type. This clone was seen once. Repertoires were generated with immunoSEQ multiplex PCR, while TCRdb's copy carries only in-frame clones and drops some. The data show 60,000 to 95,000 clones, over 65% seen once.

This sequence was found in an older woman with renal cell carcinoma. Sequenced material: blood, taken from a patient whose treatment included radiotherapy and nephrectomy. This chain connects TRBV9 to TRBJ2-1; maybe TRBD1 (5 bases). The CDR3 protein is CASSVTTVPEDEQFF. CDR3 nucleotides: TGTGCCAGCAGCGTAACGACAGTTCCCGAGGATGAGCAGTTCTTC.